The 11 T cell receptor beta chains in this list originate from one sample, sequenced in a study of control samples from healthy donors and cancer patients. TCRdb keeps only in-frame clones here, not all; method: immunoSEQ multiplex PCR. The sample includes some 140,000 clones, around 96% seen only once; the top ten take 5% to 6.5%. Sequenced sample: blood. Every receptor here comes from a man aged 40-49 years in good health.

The J gene is TRBJ1-2, the V gene TRBV5-1, with 9 bases aligning to TRBD1. The CDR3 spans 15 residues. V dropped 0 bases and J dropped 6; count of bases not matched to a gene: 6. CDR1 and CDR2 from the germline V gene are SGHRS and YFSETQ. CDR3 in amino acids: CASSLALTGGNGYTF. CDR3 nucleotide sequence: TGCGCCAGCAGCTTGGCCCTGACAGGGGGGAATGGCTACACCTTC.

The chain is built from TRBV5-4 and TRBJ1-5; no reliable D call. This CDR3 comprises 16 residues. Trimming stripped 4 bases from V and 6 bases from J, with 20 bases between. CDR1 and CDR2 (germline): SGHNT, YYREEE (reference sequence). The CDR3 is CASSQGRHPRGQPQHF. The CDR3 DNA is TGTGCCAGCAGCCAAGGCCGACACCCACGAGGTCAGCCCCAGCATTTT.

This chain connects TRBV19 to TRBJ1-1; TRBD1 might be the D (5 bases). V lost 9 bases and J lost 4, with 24 bases in between. The germline gives CDR1 LNHDA, CDR2 SQIVND (reference sequence). CDR3 length: 16 residues. CDR3 in amino acids: CASLSSVSRVGTEAFF. As DNA, the CDR3 is TGTGCCAGCCTTAGTTCAGTTTCCAGGGTTGGCACTGAAGCTTTCTTT.

The chain combines TRBV11-2 with TRBJ2-1, with D perhaps TRBD1 (6 bases). Germline V gene data show CDR1 as SGHAT and CDR2 as FQNNGV. This CDR3 comprises 16 residues. Trimming removed 1 base from V and 0 bases from J, with 10 bases in between. The CDR3: CASSLGGQPSYNEQFF. The CDR3 nucleotides read TGTGCCAGCAGCTTAGGGGGGCAACCCTCCTACAATGAGCAGTTCTTC.

This rearrangement joins TRBV2 to TRBJ1-2, with D possibly matching TRBD1 (6 bases). This CDR3 contains 16 residues. Germline CDR1 and CDR2: SNHLY and FYNNEI. The germline V and J ends were trimmed by 5 bases and 4 bases, with 20 bases remaining between them. For the CDR3, the DNA is TGTGCCAGCAGTCCGCAACTGGGGGGCGCGTCCTATGGCTACACCTTC. Protein: CASSPQLGGASYGYTF.

The rearrangement joins TRBV5-4 to TRBJ2-3; 7 positions agree with TRBD1. This CDR3 comprises 14 residues. With 4 bases clipped from V and 9 bases from J, the junction kept 11 bases outside the gene matches. The V gene's germline CDR1 is SGHNT and CDR2 YYREEE (reference sequence). CDR3 amino acids: CASSPDDDRETQYF. The DNA for the CDR3 is TGTGCCAGCAGCCCGGACGATGACAGGGAAACGCAGTATTTT.

This chain joins TRBV4-1 and TRBJ1-2; D might be TRBD1 (6 bases). This CDR3 spans 14 amino acids. Germline CDR1 is MGHRA and CDR2 is YSYEKL. Trimming removed 6 bases at V and 2 bases at J, with 13 bases between. This CDR3 is CASRFGTINYGYTF. Here the CDR3 DNA reads TGCGCCAGCAGATTTGGGACAATAAACTATGGCTACACCTTC.

The chain employs TRBV7-2 and TRBJ2-3; no clear D. The CDR3 covers 14 residues. From germline, CDR1 is SGHTA and CDR2 FQGNSA. Trimming took 5 bases from V and 2 from J, leaving 11 bases between them. The CDR3: CASSPRRYTDTQYF. The CDR3 DNA follows: TGTGCCAGCAGCCCACGGCGGTACACAGATACGCAGTATTTT.

V and J are TRBV5-6 and TRBJ2-7; TRBD1 might be the D (5 bases). There are 14 residues in the CDR3. Germline V gene data show CDR1 as SGHDT and CDR2 as YYEEEE. V was clipped by 5 bases and J by 2 bases, with 14 bases between them. The CDR3 DNA follows: TGTGCCAGCAGTCCCTTGGACACTACCTACGAGCAGTACTTC. This codes for CASSPLDTTYEQYF.

This chain links TRBV30 with TRBJ2-3, with no clear D. Germline V lookup: CDR1 GTSNPN, CDR2 SVGIG (reference sequence). The ends were cut back, 5 bases at V and 8 bases at J, with 11 bases in the middle. This CDR3 region has 11 residues. CDR3 region: CAWGWGPTQYF. Here the CDR3 DNA reads TGTGCCTGGGGTTGGGGTCCTACGCAGTATTTT.

The chain uses TRBV3-1 (or the pseudogene TRBV3-2) and TRBJ1-1, with D possibly being TRBD1 (5 bases). The length of the CDR3 is 16 residues. Trimming removed 4 bases from V and 0 bases from J, with 15 bases in between. Looked up from germline, CDR1 is LGHDT and CDR2 is YNNKEL (reference sequence). The CDR3 protein is CASSPDGDRLNTEAFF. The CDR3 coding sequence is TGTGCCAGCAGCCCAGACGGTGACAGACTGAACACTGAAGCTTTCTTT.